This T cell receptor beta chain is drawn from a study of cytomegalovirus exposure and HLA in healthy donors. It was with 60 Vbeta and 13 Jbeta primers that the PCR ran. Only in-frame clones appear in the TCRdb table, and some are missing; sequencing was by immunoSEQ multiplex PCR. The sample consists of more than 100,000 clones, about 74% of them appearing once. The CDR3 is 11 residues long. Germline CDR1 SNHLY, CDR2 FYNNEI. V gave up 7 bases and J gave up 3 bases, with 7 bases separating them. The sample comprised PBMCs. The origin of this receptor is a woman aged 55-69 years in good health and CMV-seronegative. J is TRBJ2-7 and V is TRBV2; perhaps TRBD2 as D (6 bases). CDR3 sequence reads: CASTGVYEQYF. CDR3 coding DNA: TGTGCCAGCACGGGAGTCTACGAGCAGTACTTC.